The present entry profiles one TCR beta chain with its context. Its cognate antigen is unknown. The sample is drawn from a study of regulatory dendritic cells for organ transplantation. Whole-study findings and limits: Considerable individual heterogeneity was seen in alloreactive memory CD8+ T cells. Memory CD8+ clonal expansion seemed more limited with regulatory than mature dendritic cells. Of resting T cell subsets, memory CD8+ had the most alloreactive clonotypes. Naive T cells showed high diversity, memory cells less, memory CD8+ least.

TCRdb's table, derived via immunoSEQ multiplex PCR, lists solely in-frame clones and lacks some. Among approximately 10,000 clones listed, 65% to 80% were seen once. Sorted T cells were CFSE-labeled and cultured 5 days with allogeneic regulatory or mature dendritic cells at 1:10. Germline CDR1 is SGHTA and CDR2 is FQGNSA. The CDR3 is 17 amino acids. The V segment lost 4 bases and the J segment 6 bases; nucleotides outside the gene matches: 10. Sample: memory CD4+ T cells from blood cultured with regulatory dendritic cells. Noted subset: CD45RO+ memory T cells. V and J are TRBV7-2 and TRBJ2-7, with TRBD2 matching over 15 bases. The clonotype originates from a human donor in good health. The CDR3 nucleotides are TGTGCCAGCAGCTCGGCCGGGACTAGCGGGGGGCCCGGCGAGCAGTACTTC. This encodes CASSSAGTSGGPGEQYF.